The rows below give T cell receptor beta chains drawn from one sample of a study of cytomegalovirus exposure and HLA in healthy donors. Data came from immunoSEQ multiplex PCR; TCRdb stores just in-frame clones and leaves some out. The sample holds about 130,000 clones; around 86% are singletons and the top ten take roughly 2%. The sequencing input was PBMCs. The receptor source for this set is a woman aged 18-30 years in good health and CMV-seronegative. Both conserved end residues are part of each CDR3. A D gene is named only where the DNA matches it firmly. The size of a clone is reported for some rows only, either as once, few or many, or as a class for expanded clones.

length	V	D	J	size	CDR3	DNA
14	TRBV6-5	TRBD1	TRBJ1-2	once	CASSPGQGARRYTF	TGTGCCAGCAGTCCGGGACAGGGGGCGAGGCGCTACACCTTC
13	TRBV9	TRBD2	TRBJ2-1	NA	CASRGVAGEEQFF	TGTGCCAGCCGGGGGGTAGCGGGAGAGGAACAGTTCTTC
17	TRBV5-1	TRBD1	TRBJ2-6	NA	CASLNPDRGSGANVLTF	TGCGCCAGCTTGAACCCAGACAGGGGCTCTGGGGCCAACGTCCTGACTTTC
12	TRBV29-1	TRBD1	TRBJ1-1	NA	CSVGTGATEAFF	TGCAGCGTTGGGACAGGGGCTACTGAAGCTTTCTTT
13	TRBV2	NA	TRBJ1-3	NA	CASSVEIGNTIYF	TGTGCCAGCAGTGTAGAGATTGGAAACACCATATATTTT
14	TRBV7-9	NA	TRBJ2-7	NA	CASSSLPGGGEQYF	TGTGCCAGCAGCTCCCTTCCAGGCGGCGGGGAGCAGTACTTC
13	TRBV7-7	TRBD1	TRBJ1-1	NA	CASSLSDRAQAFF	TGTGCTAGCAGCTTAAGTGACAGGGCCCAAGCTTTCTTT
14	TRBV6-1	NA	TRBJ2-3	NA	CASSDGQNTDTQYF	TGTGCCAGCAGTGATGGGCAGAACACAGATACGCAGTATTTT
14	TRBV7-9	TRBD1	TRBJ2-3	once	CASSFAPQGDTQYF	TGTGCCAGCAGCTTTGCCCCACAGGGGGATACGCAGTATTTT
15	TRBV9	TRBD2	TRBJ2-5	NA	CASSVAGGRQETQYF	TGTGCCAGCAGCGTAGCGGGGGGGCGGCAAGAGACCCAGTACTTC
15	TRBV5-1	TRBD1	TRBJ1-5	once	CASSPGTGINQPQHF	TGCGCCAGCAGCCCCGGGACAGGGATCAATCAGCCCCAGCATTTT
14	TRBV5-1	TRBD1	TRBJ2-6	NA	CASSLDGTGFVLTF	TGCGCCAGCAGCTTGGATGGGACAGGGTTCGTCCTGACTTTC
14	TRBV5-1	NA	TRBJ1-1	NA	CASTISGVYTEAFF	TGCGCCAGCACGATCTCGGGGGTTTACACTGAAGCTTTCTTT
13	TRBV29-1	NA	TRBJ2-7	NA	CSVIFFRTGEQYF	TGCAGCGTAATCTTCTTCCGGACGGGGGAGCAGTACTTC
11	TRBV20-1	NA	TRBJ2-3	NA	CSAARLDTQYF	TGCAGTGCTGCTAGGTTAGATACGCAGTATTTT
12	TRBV7-8	NA	TRBJ2-7	NA	CASSEALLEQYF	TGTGCCAGCAGCGAGGCCCTCCTCGAGCAGTACTTC
15	TRBV7-2	TRBD2	TRBJ2-1	NA	CASLTSGNSYNEQFF	TGTGCCAGCCTGACTAGCGGAAACTCCTACAATGAGCAGTTCTTC
15	TRBV4-1	TRBD1	TRBJ2-2	NA	CASSPGTGWSGELFF	TGCGCCAGCAGCCCAGGGACAGGGTGGTCCGGGGAGCTGTTTTTT
16	TRBV7-9	TRBD1	TRBJ2-3	NA	CASSSIDRGDADTQYF	TGTGCCAGCAGTTCCATTGACAGGGGAGACGCAGATACGCAGTATTTT
15	TRBV5-8	TRBD1	TRBJ2-7	NA	CASSPGTGDSYEQYF	TGTGCCAGCAGCCCGGGGACAGGGGATTCCTACGAGCAGTACTTC
16	TRBV19	TRBD2	TRBJ2-5	NA	CASSASGRTLVETQYF	TGTGCCAGTAGTGCTAGCGGGAGGACTCTAGTGGAGACCCAGTACTTC
16	TRBV7-2	TRBD1	TRBJ2-7	NA	CASSFVSGQGGYEQYF	TGTGCCAGCAGCTTCGTATCAGGACAGGGAGGCTACGAGCAGTACTTC
14	TRBV27	TRBD2	TRBJ2-3	NA	CASSSRGRTDTQYF	TGTGCCAGCAGTTCTCGCGGGAGGACAGATACGCAGTATTTT
18	TRBV5-1	TRBD1	TRBJ2-6	NA	CASSLARTGLSGANVLTF	TGCGCCAGCAGCTTGGCAAGGACAGGGCTCTCTGGGGCCAACGTCCTGACTTTC
13	TRBV5-4	NA	TRBJ2-3	NA	CASWSVNTDTQYF	TGTGCCAGCTGGAGTGTCAACACAGATACGCAGTATTTT
14	TRBV5-6	TRBD1	TRBJ1-2	NA	CASSQGQGWDGYTF	TGTGCCAGCAGCCAGGGACAGGGGTGGGATGGCTACACCTTC
15	TRBV6-5	NA	TRBJ1-2	NA	CASSYSILGGYGYTF	TGTGCCAGCAGTTACTCGATTTTGGGGGGCTATGGCTACACCTTC
15	TRBV5-1	NA	TRBJ2-1	NA	CASSLGQIAYNEQFF	TGCGCCAGCAGCTTAGGGCAGATAGCGTACAATGAGCAGTTCTTC
13	TRBV29-1	TRBD1	TRBJ1-5	NA	CSVVLTGNQPQHF	TGCAGCGTTGTTCTGACAGGGAATCAGCCCCAGCATTTT
12	TRBV5-1	NA	TRBJ2-1	NA	CASSSARGEQFF	TGCGCCAGCAGCTCGGCTAGAGGCGAGCAGTTCTTC
16	TRBV5-1	TRBD2	TRBJ2-5	NA	CASSLGAGDFKETQYF	TGCGCCAGCAGCTTGGGCGCGGGAGATTTTAAAGAGACCCAGTACTTC
16	TRBV7-2	TRBD2	TRBJ2-3	NA	CASSFLAGGPGDTQYF	TGTGCCAGCAGCTTTCTAGCGGGAGGGCCGGGGGATACGCAGTATTTT
15	TRBV6-1	NA	TRBJ1-5	NA	CASSDRSFSNQPQHF	TGTGCCAGCAGTGACAGAAGTTTTAGCAATCAGCCCCAGCATTTT
16	TRBV5-6	TRBD2	TRBJ2-3	NA	CASSLLASGRADTQYF	TGTGCCAGCAGCTTGCTGGCTAGCGGGAGAGCAGATACGCAGTATTTT
14	TRBV10-3	NA	TRBJ2-1	NA	CAISGSSDYNEQFF	TGTGCCATCAGTGGATCTAGCGACTACAATGAGCAGTTCTTC